These T cell receptor beta chains were read from a single sample in a study of CD8+ T cells in alopecia areata. Some clones are missing from TCRdb's copy, which holds only in-frame ones; the method was immunoSEQ multiplex PCR. The profile shows roughly 230,000 clones, less than 45% of them singletons. The sample here was CD4+ T cells sorted from blood, taken at approximately week 36, from a patient treated with tofacitinib. The receptor source for this set is a human donor with alopecia areata. The CDR3 runs from the conserved cysteine through the conserved F or W. The D gene is left open where the match is weak. Expanded clones get a size class; other rows say once, few or many, or leave the size out.

v_call: TRBV10-3
j_call: TRBJ2-1
clone_size: few
d_call: TRBD2
cdr3_nt: TGTGCCATCAGTGGACTAGCGGGAGGGAACAATGAGCAGTTCTTC
cdr3_aa: CAISGLAGGNNEQFF

v_call: TRBV2
j_call: TRBJ2-5
clone_size: once
d_call: TRBD1
cdr3_nt: TGTGCCAGCAAAGGGACAGGTGCAAGGGGGGAGACCCAGTACTTC
cdr3_aa: CASKGTGARGETQYF

v_call: TRBV29-1
j_call: TRBJ1-2
clone_size: few
d_call: .
cdr3_nt: TGCAGCGTTGATAAGGCTGGCTACACCTTC
cdr3_aa: CSVDKAGYTF

v_call: TRBV27
j_call: TRBJ1-1
clone_size: .
d_call: .
cdr3_nt: TGTGCCAGCAGTGCCCAGCCCCAGACAGGTAGACGCACTGAAGCTTTCTTT
cdr3_aa: CASSAQPQTGRRTEAFF

v_call: TRBV5-1
j_call: TRBJ2-5
clone_size: .
d_call: .
cdr3_nt: TGCGCCAGCAGCTTGCCGGGGGGCGAAGAGACCCAGTACTTC
cdr3_aa: CASSLPGGEETQYF

v_call: TRBV9
j_call: TRBJ2-1
clone_size: many
d_call: .
cdr3_nt: TGTGCCAGCAGCGTAGATTTAGTCCATGAGCAGTTCTTC
cdr3_aa: CASSVDLVHEQFF

v_call: TRBV4-2
j_call: TRBJ1-2
clone_size: .
d_call: TRBD1
cdr3_nt: TGTGCCAGCAGCCAAGAAAGAACAGGGGGAAGGAGGAACTATGGCTACACCTTC
cdr3_aa: CASSQERTGGRRNYGYTF

v_call: TRBV5-1
j_call: TRBJ2-4
clone_size: .
d_call: .
cdr3_nt: TGCGCCAGCAGCCTGTCTGGCACCAAAAACATTCAGTACTTC
cdr3_aa: CASSLSGTKNIQYF

v_call: TRBV29-1
j_call: TRBJ2-3
clone_size: .
d_call: .
cdr3_nt: TGCAGCGTTGAGAGGGGGAAAGGGGGGATCTCGCAGTATTTT
cdr3_aa: CSVERGKGGISQYF

v_call: TRBV19
j_call: TRBJ1-2
clone_size: .
d_call: .
cdr3_nt: TGTGCCAGTAGCATCAGCGACTATGGCTACACCTTC
cdr3_aa: CASSISDYGYTF

v_call: TRBV2
j_call: TRBJ2-2
clone_size: few
d_call: TRBD2
cdr3_nt: TGTGCCAGCAGTAAATCTACTAGCGGGAGTTCCACCGGGGAGCTGTTTTTT
cdr3_aa: CASSKSTSGSSTGELFF

v_call: TRBV29-1
j_call: TRBJ1-1
clone_size: .
d_call: .
cdr3_nt: TGCAGCGCGGCGCAGGGTTTCACTGAAGCTTTCTTT
cdr3_aa: CSAAQGFTEAFF

v_call: TRBV7-2
j_call: TRBJ2-3
clone_size: .
d_call: TRBD2
cdr3_nt: TGTGCCAGCAGCTTAACTAGCGGGAGGGGAGATACGCAGTATTTT
cdr3_aa: CASSLTSGRGDTQYF

v_call: TRBV6-5
j_call: TRBJ2-4
clone_size: few
d_call: .
cdr3_nt: TGTGCCAGCAGTTACTCCCGCGGCGGCAACATTCAGTACTTC
cdr3_aa: CASSYSRGGNIQYF

v_call: TRBV5-1
j_call: TRBJ2-4
clone_size: few
d_call: .
cdr3_nt: TGCGCCAGCAGCTTGTCATACAGATCCACTTTAGCCAAAAACATTCAGTACTTC
cdr3_aa: CASSLSYRSTLAKNIQYF

v_call: TRBV30
j_call: TRBJ1-4
clone_size: .
d_call: TRBD1
cdr3_nt: TGTGCCTGGAGTAGGGGACAGAATGAGGCTAATGAAAAACTGTTTTTT
cdr3_aa: CAWSRGQNEANEKLFF

v_call: TRBV27
j_call: TRBJ1-1
clone_size: .
d_call: .
cdr3_nt: TGTGCCAGCAGTGGAAGGCGGAACACTGAAGCTTTCTTT
cdr3_aa: CASSGRRNTEAFF

v_call: TRBV5-4
j_call: TRBJ1-2
clone_size: .
d_call: TRBD1
cdr3_nt: TGTGCCAGCAGCACCGGACAGGGGGCTTGGGGCTACACCTTC
cdr3_aa: CASSTGQGAWGYTF

v_call: TRBV7-2
j_call: TRBJ2-7
clone_size: .
d_call: TRBD1
cdr3_nt: TGTGCCAGCAGCCAGCGGACAGGGAATCCCAACGAGCAGTACTTC
cdr3_aa: CASSQRTGNPNEQYF

v_call: TRBV27
j_call: TRBJ1-5
clone_size: .
d_call: .
cdr3_nt: TGTGCCAGCAGAGGGCACGTTAGCAATCAGCCCCAGCATTTT
cdr3_aa: CASRGHVSNQPQHF

v_call: TRBV29-1
j_call: TRBJ2-6
clone_size: few
d_call: .
cdr3_nt: TGCAGCGTTGAGGGGGCTGGGGCCAACGTCCTGACTTTC
cdr3_aa: CSVEGAGANVLTF

v_call: TRBV6-1
j_call: TRBJ2-1
clone_size: .
d_call: TRBD2
cdr3_nt: TGTGCCAGCAGTGAAGCGGGAGGGTTAGTGAATGAGCAGTTCTTC
cdr3_aa: CASSEAGGLVNEQFF

v_call: TRBV27
j_call: TRBJ1-4
clone_size: .
d_call: .
cdr3_nt: TGTGCCAGCAGTTCCTCGAGGAGGAACGCGGAAAAACTGTTTTTT
cdr3_aa: CASSSSRRNAEKLFF

v_call: TRBV29-1
j_call: TRBJ1-4
clone_size: .
d_call: .
cdr3_nt: TGCAGCGTTGAAGAGGGCAACTGGGGTGAAAAACTGTTTTTT
cdr3_aa: CSVEEGNWGEKLFF

v_call: TRBV18
j_call: TRBJ2-1
clone_size: .
d_call: .
cdr3_nt: TGTGCCAGCTCACCGAGCTCCGGGGCGTCAGGACAGTTCTTC
cdr3_aa: CASSPSSGASGQFF

v_call: TRBV25-1
j_call: TRBJ2-7
clone_size: .
d_call: TRBD2
cdr3_nt: TGTGCCAGCCCGGGACTAGCGGGATTGATGTACGAGCAGTACTTC
cdr3_aa: CASPGLAGLMYEQYF

v_call: TRBV7-3
j_call: TRBJ2-7
clone_size: .
d_call: TRBD1
cdr3_nt: TGTGCCAGCAGCTTCGACAGGGACCACGAGCAGTACTTC
cdr3_aa: CASSFDRDHEQYF

v_call: TRBV30
j_call: TRBJ2-3
clone_size: .
d_call: .
cdr3_nt: TGTGCCTGGAGTGTACTTGGGCAGGAGGGAGATACGCAGTATTTT
cdr3_aa: CAWSVLGQEGDTQYF

v_call: TRBV30
j_call: TRBJ2-1
clone_size: once
d_call: .
cdr3_nt: TGTGCCTGGAGTGCTTTTGGTCCCAATGAGCAGTTCTTC
cdr3_aa: CAWSAFGPNEQFF